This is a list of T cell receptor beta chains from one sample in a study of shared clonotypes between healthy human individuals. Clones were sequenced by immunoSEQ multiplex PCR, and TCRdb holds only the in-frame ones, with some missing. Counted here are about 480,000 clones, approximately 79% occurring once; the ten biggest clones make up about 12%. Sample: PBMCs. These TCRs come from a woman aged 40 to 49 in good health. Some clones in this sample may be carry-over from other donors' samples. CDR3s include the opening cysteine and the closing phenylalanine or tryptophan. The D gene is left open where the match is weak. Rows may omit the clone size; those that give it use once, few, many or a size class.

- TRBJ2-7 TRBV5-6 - TGTGCCAGCAGTTCCGGACCGGAGCAGTACTTC CASSSGPEQYF
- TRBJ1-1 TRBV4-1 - TGCACCAGCAGCCAAGGGGTTGGTCCTGTGAGGATGAACACTGAAGCTTTCTTT CTSSQGVGPVRMNTEAFF
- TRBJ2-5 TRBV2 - TGTGCCAGCAGTTTATTTTACGGGGAGGAAGAGACCCAGTACTTC CASSLFYGEEETQYF
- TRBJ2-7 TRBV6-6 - TGTGCCAGCAGAACGGGTCAGGGCGCGTACGAGCAGTACTTC CASRTGQGAYEQYF
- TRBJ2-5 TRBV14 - TGTGCCAGCAGCCGGGGGGACTTTACGAGGGAGACCCAGTACTTC CASSRGDFTRETQYF
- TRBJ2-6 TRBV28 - TGTGCCAGCAGTTTATGGCACCCCAGGGCTGGGGCCAACGTCCTGACTTTC CASSLWHPRAGANVLTF
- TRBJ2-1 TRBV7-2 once TGTGCCAGCAGCGTATACCGGGAGTACAATGAGCAGTTCTTC CASSVYREYNEQFF
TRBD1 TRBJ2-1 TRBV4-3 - TGCGCCAGCAGCCAAAATCGACAGGGGTCCTACAATGAGCAGTTCTTC CASSQNRQGSYNEQFF
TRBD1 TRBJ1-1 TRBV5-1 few TGCGCCAGCAGCTGGGACCTAGGACAGGGAGCTTTCTTT CASSWDLGQGAFF
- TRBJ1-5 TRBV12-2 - TGTGCAAGTCGCTTAGCGGACAGGGCATGGAGCAATCAGCCCCAGCATTTT CASRLADRAWSNQPQHF
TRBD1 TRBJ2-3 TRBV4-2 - TGTGCCAGCAGCCAAGGCGAGGAACAGGGGTTCACAGATACGCAGTATTTT CASSQGEEQGFTDTQYF
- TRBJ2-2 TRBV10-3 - TGTGCCATCACCGCCGGGCCCGGGGAGCTGTTTTTT CAITAGPGELFF
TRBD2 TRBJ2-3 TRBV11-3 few TGTGCCAGCAGCCCGGGACTAGCTACGGATACGCAGTATTTT CASSPGLATDTQYF
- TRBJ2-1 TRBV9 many TGTGCCAGCAGCGTAGTGGGGGGAATATACAATGAGCAGTTCTTC CASSVVGGIYNEQFF
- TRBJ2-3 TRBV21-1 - TGTGCCAGCAGCAAAGGGGGCGGCCGGGACAGGGAGGGTTGGAAGAGCACAGATACGCAGTATTTT CASSKGGGRDREGWKSTDTQYF
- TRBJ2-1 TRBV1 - TGCACCAGCAGCCAAGATCGACAGAGGGGGGCACACAATGAGCAGTTCTTC CTSSQDRQRGAHNEQFF
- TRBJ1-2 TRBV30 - TGTGCCTGGAGTGGTCAGGGATTAAGCTATGGCTACACCTTC CAWSGQGLSYGYTF
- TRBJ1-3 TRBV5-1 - TGCGCCAGCAGCTTGGATAACTCTGGAAACACCATATATTTT CASSLDNSGNTIYF
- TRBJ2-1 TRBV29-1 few TGCAGCGTTGAAGGATTGCCGGGACTCAATGAGCAGTTCTTC CSVEGLPGLNEQFF
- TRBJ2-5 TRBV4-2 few TGTGCCAGCAGCCAAGGGGGGGCGGCACAAGAGACCCAGTACTTC CASSQGGAAQETQYF
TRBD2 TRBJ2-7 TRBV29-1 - TGCAGCGTTCTAACTAGCGGGAGACTCAAGCAGTACTTC CSVLTSGRLKQYF
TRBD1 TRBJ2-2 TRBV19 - TGTGCCAGTAGCCAGGGGGCTGGCACCGGGGAGCTGTTTTTT CASSQGAGTGELFF
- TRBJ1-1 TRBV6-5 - TGTGCCAGCAGTCCCCCCGGAGTTTATGGAGCTTTCTTT CASSPPGVYGAFF
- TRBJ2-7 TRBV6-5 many TGTGCCAGCAGTTACTCGCAGGGGACTTACGAGCAGTACTTC CASSYSQGTYEQYF
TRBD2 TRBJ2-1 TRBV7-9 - TGTGCCAGCAGCTTAGTAGCGGGACACTACAATGAGCAGTTCTTC CASSLVAGHYNEQFF
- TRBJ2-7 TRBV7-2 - TGTGCCAGCAGCTTAGCAGCGAGCTCCTACGAGCAGTACTTC CASSLAASSYEQYF
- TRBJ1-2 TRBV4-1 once TGCGCCAGCAGCCAAGAGGACTATGGCTACACCTTC CASSQEDYGYTF
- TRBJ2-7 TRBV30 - TGTGCCTGGAGTCCTGGGGGAGGCATTCCCTACGAGCAGTACTTC CAWSPGGGIPYEQYF
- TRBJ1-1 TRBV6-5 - TGTGCCAGCAGTTCCCACGAGACAGCTGAAGCTTTCTTT CASSSHETAEAFF
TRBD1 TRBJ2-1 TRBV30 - TGTGCCTGGAGGACAGGGGGCTCTGAGCAGTTCTTC CAWRTGGSEQFF
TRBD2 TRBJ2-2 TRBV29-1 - TGCAGCGCAAGCGGGAGGGCCAACACCGGGGAGCTGTTTTTT CSASGRANTGELFF
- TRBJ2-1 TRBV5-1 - TGCGCCAGCAGCCCCTCAGGGCCCTCCTACAATGAGCAGTTCTTC CASSPSGPSYNEQFF
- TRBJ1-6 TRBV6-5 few TGTGCCAGCAGGCGGGATCTTAATTCACCCCTCCACTTT CASRRDLNSPLHF
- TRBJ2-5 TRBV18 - TGTGCCAGCTCATCTACTAGCTACCAAGAGACCCAGTACTTC CASSSTSYQETQYF
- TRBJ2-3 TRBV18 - TGTGCCAGCTCACCTCTAGTCCTTGGCACAGATACGCAGTATTTT CASSPLVLGTDTQYF
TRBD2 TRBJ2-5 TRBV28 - TGTGCCAGCAGCCTCACCCCGGGACTAGCCCAAGAGACCCAGTACTTC CASSLTPGLAQETQYF
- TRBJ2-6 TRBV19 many TGTGCCAGTAGTATGCGCAGGGAGGCTGGGGCCAACGTCCTGACTTTC CASSMRREAGANVLTF
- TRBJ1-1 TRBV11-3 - TGTGCCAGCAGCCTCATGGACAGCTCCGGAGCTTTCTTT CASSLMDSSGAFF
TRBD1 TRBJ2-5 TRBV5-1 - TGCGCCAGCAGCACTGACAGGGGAGAGACCCAGTACTTC CASSTDRGETQYF
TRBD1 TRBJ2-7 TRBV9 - TGTGCCAGCAGCCCAGGACAGGCAACCTACGAGCAGTACTTC CASSPGQATYEQYF
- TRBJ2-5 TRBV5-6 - TGTGCCAGCAGCTTAGGGTACGCTTCTTGGGAGACCCAGTACTTC CASSLGYASWETQYF
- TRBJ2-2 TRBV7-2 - TGTGCCAGCAGCTTAGCGAACCTAGTCACCGGGGAGCTGTTTTTT CASSLANLVTGELFF
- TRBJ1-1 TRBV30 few TGTGCCCTACAACAGGGTTTTGACACTGAAGCTTTCTTT CALQQGFDTEAFF
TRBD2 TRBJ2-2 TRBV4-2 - TGTGCCAGCAGCCACGCGGGACTAGCGGAGGCGGGCGGGGAGCTGTTTTTT CASSHAGLAEAGGELFF
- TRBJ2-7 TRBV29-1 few TGCAGCGGAGGGGGGACGTGGTACGAGCAGTACTTC CSGGGTWYEQYF
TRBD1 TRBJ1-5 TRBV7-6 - TGTGCCAGCAGCGACAGGGATCAGCCCCAGCATTTT CASSDRDQPQHF
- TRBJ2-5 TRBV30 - TGTGCCTGGAGCGCACAGGCTATCGCGGAAGAGACCCAGTACTTC CAWSAQAIAEETQYF
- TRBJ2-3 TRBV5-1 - TGCGCCAGCAGCTTCGCGGAGGGGGCATCGGATACGCAGTATTTT CASSFAEGASDTQYF
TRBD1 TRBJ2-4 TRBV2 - TGTGCCAGCAGGAAGGACAGGGCGTGGGGCAAAAACATTCAGTACTTC CASRKDRAWGKNIQYF
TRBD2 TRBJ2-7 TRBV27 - TGTGCCAGCAGTTTAGGCAGGGACAGGGGACTAGCGGGATCTTGGAGCTCCTACGAGCAGTACTTC CASSLGRDRGLAGSWSSYEQYF
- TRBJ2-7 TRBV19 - TGTGCCAGTAGTATTTCGTTGGAGACCGGGACAAAGGAGCAGTACTTC CASSISLETGTKEQYF
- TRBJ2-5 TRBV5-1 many TGCGCCAGCAGCTTCGGTGGGGCGGAGACCCAGTACTTC CASSFGGAETQYF